Each of the 2 T cell receptor beta chains below was sequenced from the same sample in a study of CD8+ T cells in alopecia areata (dated by TCRdb to between 2018 and 2020). The time point label for this specimen denotes: 24 weeks on oral tofacitinib. Sample treatment or condition, as interpreted from the label and publication: oral pan-JAK inhibitor, 5-10 mg twice daily. Libraries came from the immunoSEQ multiplex PCR assay. RNA was extracted from all samples and reverse transcribed into cDNA, which served as template for TCR sequencing. Sourced from immuneACCESS, this table was stored by TCRdb with only in-frame sequences that have V and J called. A share of the clones is absent; for the studies checked, an unresolved V gene accounts for under half, and the remainder has no known explanation. The sample profile shows approximately 110,000 clones; around three fifths of them were found once. The ten largest make up 9% to 15% of the sample.

This material consisted of CD8+ T cells sorted from blood, taken at week 24, from a patient treated with tofacitinib. Source of these receptors: a human donor with alopecia areata.

The V call is TRBV6-5, the J call TRBJ1-5, with TRBD1 identical over 8 bases. The V gene end was trimmed by 2 bases and the J gene end by 6 bases; junction bases not matched to a gene: 3. CDR1 is MNHEY and CDR2 is SVGAGI in the germline V gene. CDR3 length: 14 residues. The CDR3 is CASSYGQGGQPQHF. The CDR3 nucleotides are TGTGCCAGCAGTTACGGACAGGGTGGTCAGCCCCAGCATTTT.

The V gene is TRBV30, the J gene TRBJ1-1; 11 nucleotides agree with TRBD1. Germline V gene data show CDR1 as GTSNPN and CDR2 as SVGIG (reference sequence). Unmatched junction bases numbered 4, after V lost 3 bases and J lost 4 bases. The CDR3 length is 14 residues. The CDR3: CAWSKGQGGTEAFF. The CDR3 DNA reads as TGTGCCTGGAGCAAGGGACAGGGGGGCACTGAAGCTTTCTTT.